The source of this T cell receptor beta chain is a study of shared clonotypes between healthy human individuals. Looking at the study overall: Used for every donor were three CD4 naive, three CD4 memory, two CD8 naive and one CD8 memory plate.

Per the original methods: Owing to the provision of junction-only sequences devoid of quality scores by immunoSEQ, filtering differed. Only in-frame clones appear in the TCRdb table, and some are missing; sequencing was by immunoSEQ multiplex PCR. V, J and clone size derive from that table, while D and trimming were established from the DNA sequence. This sample has 2 million to 3 million clones, with around 94% found just once. The CDR3 has 18 residues. V was pared by 5 bases and J by 0 bases, with 17 bases between. Germline lookup yields CDR1 MDHEN and CDR2 SYDVKM. As regards this clone: Its antigen remains unknown.

Notes on the study in general: Inspection by rarefaction showed sorted-subset sequencing to be incomplete despite large depth. It was observed that roughly 4.8% of naive CD4 clonotypes were shared across a few donors.

The origin of this receptor is a man between 18 and 35 years old in good health. The material sequenced was naive CD4+ T cells sorted from blood. Subset: CD45RA+ positively selected. This sequence joins TRBV28 and TRBJ1-6, with no clear D. The CDR3 nucleotides read TGTGCCAGCAGTCCCCATGTTGGTTCGAGCTCCTATAATTCACCCCTCCACTTT. It is translated as CASSPHVGSSSYNSPLHF.